This TCR beta chain is from a study of T cells after yellow fever vaccination. For the study at large: Fractions of low cell number were prepared using SMART-Seq v4 Ultra Low Input.

Study-wide findings and caveats: Most primary-vaccination clones reappeared after the booster (about 95% CD4, 75% to 90% CD8). Secondary responses were weaker yet peaked faster, day 5 versus 15. Abundant bulk-population clonotypes could contaminate the FACS-sorted repertoires.

TCRdb analysed the 5' RACE reads with MiXCR anew, one entry per CDR3 protein. This sample has a few hundred thousand distinct CDR3 sequences, with roughly a sixth found just once. Between the trimmed V and J ends, which lost 3 bases and 4 bases, there was a span of 12 bases. The CDR3 covers 14 residues. Germline lookup yields CDR1 DFQATT and CDR2 SNEGSKA (reference sequence). This clonotype was counted a few times. The antigen is not known. The sequencing used PBMCs, collected 5 to 6 days after the first yellow fever vaccination. The V and J genes are TRBV20-1 and TRBJ1-4; D not resolved. The source is a man aged 18 to 29 who received the YFV17D yellow fever vaccine. CDR3 sequence: CSASGPSLNEKLFF. CDR3 DNA: TGCAGTGCTAGTGGCCCGTCACTTAATGAAAAACTGTTTTTT.